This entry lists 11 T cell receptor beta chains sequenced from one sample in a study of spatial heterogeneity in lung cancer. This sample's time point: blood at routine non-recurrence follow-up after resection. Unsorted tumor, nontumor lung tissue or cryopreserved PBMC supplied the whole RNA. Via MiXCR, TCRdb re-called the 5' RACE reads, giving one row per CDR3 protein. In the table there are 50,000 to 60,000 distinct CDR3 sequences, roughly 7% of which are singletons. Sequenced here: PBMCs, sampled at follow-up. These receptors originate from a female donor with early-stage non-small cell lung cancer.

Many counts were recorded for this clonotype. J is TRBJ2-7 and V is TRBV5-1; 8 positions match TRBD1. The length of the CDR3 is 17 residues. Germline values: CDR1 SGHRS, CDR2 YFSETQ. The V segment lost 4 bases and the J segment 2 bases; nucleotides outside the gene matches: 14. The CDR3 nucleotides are TGCGCCAGCAGCCGGGCAGGGGGCGGGACGCTTACCTACGAGCAGTACTTC. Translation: CASSRAGGGTLTYEQYF.

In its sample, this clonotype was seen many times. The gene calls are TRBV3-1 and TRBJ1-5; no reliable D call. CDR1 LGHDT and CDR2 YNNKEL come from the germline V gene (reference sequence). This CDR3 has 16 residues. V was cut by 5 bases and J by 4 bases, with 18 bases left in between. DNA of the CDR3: TGTGCCAGCAGCAATTCTCGACTGTGGGGAAATCAGCCCCAGCATTTT. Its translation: CASSNSRLWGNQPQHF. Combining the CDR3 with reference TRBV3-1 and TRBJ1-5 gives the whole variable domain DTAVSQTPKYLVTQMGNDKSIKCEQNLGHDTMYWYKQDSKKFLKIMFSYNNKELIINETVPNRFSPKSPDKAHLNLHINSLELGDSAVYFCASSNSRLWGNQPQHFGDGTRLSIL.

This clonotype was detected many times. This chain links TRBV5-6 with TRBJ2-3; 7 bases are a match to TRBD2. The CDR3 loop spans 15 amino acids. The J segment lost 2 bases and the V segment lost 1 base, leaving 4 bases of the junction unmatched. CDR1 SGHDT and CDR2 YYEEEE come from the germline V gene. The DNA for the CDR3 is TGTGCCAGCAGCTTGTTCGGGACTACCACAGATACGCAGTATTTT. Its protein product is CASSLFGTTTDTQYF.

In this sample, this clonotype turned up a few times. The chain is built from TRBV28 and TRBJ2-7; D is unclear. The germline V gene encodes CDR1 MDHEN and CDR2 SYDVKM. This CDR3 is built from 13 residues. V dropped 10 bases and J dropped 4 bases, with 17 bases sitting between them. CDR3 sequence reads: CATQGIWFYEQYF. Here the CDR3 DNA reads TGTGCCACCCAAGGGATCTGGTTTTACGAGCAGTACTTC.

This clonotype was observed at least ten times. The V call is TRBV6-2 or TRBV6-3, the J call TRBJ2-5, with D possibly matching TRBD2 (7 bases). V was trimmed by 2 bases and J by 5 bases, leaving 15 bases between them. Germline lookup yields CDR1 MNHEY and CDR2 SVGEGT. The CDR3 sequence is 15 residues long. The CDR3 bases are TGTGCCAGCAGTTACGTCGGCGCGGGGGCTGAGACCCAGTACTTC. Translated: CASSYVGAGAETQYF.

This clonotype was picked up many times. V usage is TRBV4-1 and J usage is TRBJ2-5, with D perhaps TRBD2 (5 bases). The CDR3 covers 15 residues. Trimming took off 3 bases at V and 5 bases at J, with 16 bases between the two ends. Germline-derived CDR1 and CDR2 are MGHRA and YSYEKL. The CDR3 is CASSQTTNGEETQYF. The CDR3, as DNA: TGCGCCAGCAGCCAGACTACGAACGGGGAGGAGACCCAGTACTTC.

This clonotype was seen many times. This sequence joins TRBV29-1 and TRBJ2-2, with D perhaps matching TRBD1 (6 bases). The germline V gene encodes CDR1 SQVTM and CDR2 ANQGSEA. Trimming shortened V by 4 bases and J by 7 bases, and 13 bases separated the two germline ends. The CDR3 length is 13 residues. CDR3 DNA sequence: TGCAGCGTTGCCGACAGGCGTATCGGGGAGCTGTTTTTT. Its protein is CSVADRRIGELFF.

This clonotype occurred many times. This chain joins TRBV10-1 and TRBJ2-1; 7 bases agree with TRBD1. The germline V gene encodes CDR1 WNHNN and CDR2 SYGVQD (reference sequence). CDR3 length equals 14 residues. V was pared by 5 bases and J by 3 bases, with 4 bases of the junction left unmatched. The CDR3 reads CASSTGDGYNEQFF. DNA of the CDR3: TGCGCCAGCAGTACAGGGGATGGCTACAATGAGCAGTTCTTC.

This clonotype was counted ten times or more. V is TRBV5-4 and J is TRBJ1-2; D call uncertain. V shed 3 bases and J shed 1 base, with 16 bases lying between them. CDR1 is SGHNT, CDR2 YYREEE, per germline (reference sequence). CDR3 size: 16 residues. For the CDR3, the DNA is TGTGCCAGCAGCTCCGGACTCCTATCGTTTAACTATGGCTACACCTTC. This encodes CASSSGLLSFNYGYTF.

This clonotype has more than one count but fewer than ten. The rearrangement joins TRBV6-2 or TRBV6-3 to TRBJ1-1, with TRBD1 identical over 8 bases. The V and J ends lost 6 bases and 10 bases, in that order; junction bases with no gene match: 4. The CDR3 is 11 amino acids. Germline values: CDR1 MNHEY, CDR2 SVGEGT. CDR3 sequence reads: CASRTDRGAFF. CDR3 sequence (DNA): TGTGCCAGCAGAACCGACAGGGGAGCTTTCTTT.

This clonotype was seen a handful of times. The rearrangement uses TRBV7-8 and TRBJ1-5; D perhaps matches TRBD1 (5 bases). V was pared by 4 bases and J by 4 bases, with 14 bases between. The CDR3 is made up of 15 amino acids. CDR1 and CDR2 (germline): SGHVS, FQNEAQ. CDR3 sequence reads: CASSSGPRINQPQHF. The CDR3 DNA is TGTGCCAGCAGCTCGGGGCCACGGATTAATCAGCCCCAGCATTTT.